Below are 23 T cell receptor beta chains sequenced from a single sample in a study of cytomegalovirus exposure and HLA in healthy donors. This PCR relied on a set of 60 Vbeta primers and 13 Jbeta primers. Sequenced by immunoSEQ multiplex PCR; TCRdb stores in-frame clones only, minus some. The data hold around 140,000 clones, with roughly 60% observed a single time. The sequencing sample was made of PBMCs. The receptors were gathered from a woman aged 40 to 55 in good health and CMV-seronegative.

This chain connects TRBV7-8 to TRBJ1-1, with D possibly TRBD1 on 5 matching bases. The germline gives CDR1 SGHVS, CDR2 FQNEAQ. V was trimmed by 7 bases and J by 0 bases, leaving 18 bases between them. This CDR3 is 16 amino acids long. DNA of the CDR3: TGTGCCAGCACCCTTGATAGGGGAGGGGTGAACACTGAAGCTTTCTTT. Its translation is CASTLDRGGVNTEAFF.

This chain uses TRBV9 with TRBJ2-3; 7 bases line up with TRBD1. The CDR3 loop spans 15 amino acids. Germline-derived CDR1 and CDR2 are SGDLS and YYNGEE. The V segment lost 0 bases and the J segment 0 bases; nucleotides outside the gene matches: 1. The CDR3 here is CASSVGQGSTDTQYF. Written as DNA, the CDR3 is TGTGCCAGCAGCGTAGGACAGGGTAGCACAGATACGCAGTATTTT. The complete variable domain, with remaining parts taken from reference TRBV9 and TRBJ2-3, reads DSGVTQTPKHLITATGQRVTLRCSPRSGDLSVYWYQQSLDQGLQFLIQYYNGEERAKGNILERFSAQQFPDLHSELNLSSLELGDSALYFCASSVGQGSTDTQYFGPGTRLTVL.

This clone was detected a few times. The V and J genes are TRBV4-2 and TRBJ2-5, with 11 bases fitting TRBD2. The V gene's germline CDR1 is LGHNA and CDR2 YNFKEQ. Germline trimming cut 4 bases from V and 5 bases from J; bases unmatched to any gene: 9. The CDR3 sequence is 16 residues long. The CDR3 DNA follows: TGTGCCAGCAGCCCTGGTAGCGGGGGGGCTTTGGAGACCCAGTACTTC. The encoded protein is CASSPGSGGALETQYF.

This sequence joins TRBV7-2 and TRBJ2-1, with TRBD2 identical over 9 bases. J lost 4 bases, V lost 1 base, and 5 bases had no gene match. Looked up from germline, CDR1 is SGHTA and CDR2 is FQGNSA. The CDR3 loop spans 16 amino acids. The chain's CDR3 is CASSLGGGGGYNEQFF. CDR3 coding DNA: TGTGCCAGCAGCTTAGGTGGCGGGGGGGGATACAATGAGCAGTTCTTC.

This clone has just a few counts. The chain recombines TRBV30 with TRBJ2-5; tentative D call: TRBD1 (6 bases). The assigned J gene may be wrong: the sequence end matches TRBJ2-7 better. The CDR3 has 13 amino acids. The germline V gene encodes CDR1 GTSNPN and CDR2 SVGIG (reference sequence). CDR3 amino acids: CAWGDTSSGEQYF. CDR3 in DNA: TGTGCCTGGGGGGACACCTCCTCGGGCGAGCAGTACTTC.

The chain uses TRBV18 and TRBJ1-1, with D perhaps matching TRBD1 (6 bases). Trimming left V 6 bases short and J 1 base short, with 12 bases between. Germline V lookup: CDR1 KGHSH, CDR2 LQKENI. The CDR3 runs 14 residues. CDR3 region: CASSAGGPNTEAFF. The CDR3 coding sequence is TGTGCCAGCTCGGCGGGGGGGCCGAACACTGAAGCTTTCTTT.

This clone has just a few counts. The chain employs TRBV6-5 and TRBJ1-2, with 7 bases aligning to TRBD1. Germline CDR1 reads MNHEY; CDR2 reads SVGAGI. The CDR3 loop spans 14 amino acids. Losses at the gene ends were 0 bases for V and 8 bases for J; bases not matched to a gene: 6. The CDR3 DNA is TGTGCCAGCAGTTACTCCTACAGGGGTACGGGCTACACCTTC. Protein sequence: CASSYSYRGTGYTF.

The chain combines TRBV2 with TRBJ1-6; 7 positions match TRBD1. The CDR3 spans 14 residues. V lost 5 bases, J lost 8 bases, and 6 bases stayed unmatched. The germline gives CDR1 SNHLY, CDR2 FYNNEI. CDR3 region: CASSIRQGDSPLHF. The CDR3 coding sequence is TGTGCCAGCAGTATCCGGCAGGGGGATTCACCCCTCCACTTT.

This rearrangement joins TRBV18 to TRBJ1-1; D is undetermined. The CDR3 is 13 amino acids. Per the germline V gene, CDR1 is KGHSH and CDR2 is LQKENI. V was clipped by 3 bases and J by 2 bases, with 7 bases between them. The CDR3 protein is CASSPGRNTEAFF. The CDR3 region has the DNA TGTGCCAGCTCACCGGGCAGAAACACTGAAGCTTTCTTT.

V is TRBV4-1 and J is TRBJ2-3, with D possibly being TRBD2 (6 bases). The CDR3 loop spans 15 amino acids. Germline values: CDR1 MGHRA, CDR2 YSYEKL. The V gene lost 5 bases and the J gene lost 2 bases, with 14 bases spanning the gap. The CDR3, as DNA: TGCGCCAGCAGCACCGGGACTTCTCTCACAGATACGCAGTATTTT. Amino acid sequence: CASSTGTSLTDTQYF.

The chain is built from TRBV7-2 and TRBJ2-5; D is possibly TRBD1 (5 bases). The CDR3 runs to 13 residues. The V gene lost 5 bases and the J gene lost 7 bases, with 14 bases spanning the gap. The germline V gene has CDR1 SGHTA and CDR2 FQGNSA. CDR3 coding DNA: TGTGCCAGCAGCACGCAGGGTGGTGGGACCCAGTACTTC. Protein product: CASSTQGGGTQYF.

The genes are TRBV7-8 and TRBJ2-3; 7 nucleotides line up with TRBD2. Looked up from germline, CDR1 is SGHVS and CDR2 is FQNEAQ. J gave up 4 bases and V 9 bases, and 7 bases lay outside the gene matches. The CDR3 is made up of 13 amino acids. DNA for the CDR3: TGTGCCAGTCTCGGGGGGAAGTCAGATACGCAGTATTTT. Translated: CASLGGKSDTQYF.

This clone showed up just a few times. The rearrangement uses TRBV27 and TRBJ2-1; TRBD2 is a possible D gene (6 bases). Germline V CDR1 and CDR2: MNHEY, SMNVEV (reference sequence). V lost 7 bases, J lost 5 bases, and 12 bases lay in between. CDR3 length: 13 amino acids. The CDR3 loop is CASTGRGNNEQFF. In nucleotides, the CDR3 is TGTGCCAGCACCGGGCGGGGCAACAATGAGCAGTTCTTC.

J is TRBJ1-3 and V is TRBV4-2; D is unresolved. In germline, CDR1 is LGHNA, CDR2 YNFKEQ. The CDR3 contains 15 residues. V lost 1 base, J lost 0 bases, and 7 bases lay in between. As DNA, the CDR3 is TGTGCCAGCAGCCAAGCCGGAGCCTCTGGAAACACCATATATTTT. Encoded protein: CASSQAGASGNTIYF.

The V call is TRBV19, the J call TRBJ1-5; TRBD1 aligns across 11 bases. Germline V gene lookup returns CDR1 LNHDA and CDR2 SQIVND (reference sequence). The CDR3 is made up of 13 amino acids. V lost 8 bases, J lost 4 bases, and 1 base stayed unmatched. The chain's CDR3 is CASGDRGNQPQHF. CDR3 nucleotides: TGTGCCAGTGGGGACAGGGGGAATCAGCCCCAGCATTTT.

This CDR3 reads CASSRSEGANSPLHF. Written as DNA, the CDR3 is TGCGCCAGCAGCCGCTCGGAGGGGGCAAATTCACCCCTCCACTTT. This sequence joins TRBV5-1 and TRBJ1-6; 7 nucleotides line up with TRBD1. The V gene end was trimmed by 4 bases and the J gene end by 7 bases; junction bases not matched to a gene: 8. Germline V gene lookup returns CDR1 SGHRS and CDR2 YFSETQ. This CDR3 has 15 residues.

The chain combines TRBV2 with TRBJ2-7, with D hard to call. Germline V gene lookup returns CDR1 SNHLY and CDR2 FYNNEI. This CDR3 region has 13 residues. The V end was cut by 4 bases, the J end by 4 bases, with 11 bases between. The CDR3 protein is CASSVPPTYEQYF. The CDR3 nucleotides are TGTGCCAGCAGTGTTCCCCCCACTTACGAGCAGTACTTC.

In this sample, this clone turned up once. The chain uses TRBV13 and TRBJ1-2; no clear D gene. V was trimmed by 4 bases and J by 4 bases, leaving 7 bases between them. From germline, CDR1 is PRHDT and CDR2 FYEKMQ (reference sequence). The length of the CDR3 is 12 residues. CDR3: CASSYDFYGYTF. DNA for the CDR3: TGTGCCAGCAGCTACGACTTCTATGGCTACACCTTC.

The V call is TRBV19, the J call TRBJ1-5, with TRBD1 as a possible D gene (6 bases). Germline CDR1 reads LNHDA; CDR2 reads SQIVND (reference sequence). V lost 2 bases and J 4 bases, leaving 9 bases between the germline ends. This CDR3 region has 14 residues. As DNA, the CDR3 is TGTGCCAGTAGTATACAGGGGCCTAATCAGCCCCAGCATTTT. The encoded protein is CASSIQGPNQPQHF.

In its sample, this clone was seen a few times. The CDR3 nucleotides are TGTGCCAGCAGAGAGGGATCCTTCTATGGCTACACCTTC. It codes for CASREGSFYGYTF. V gene TRBV2 combines with J gene TRBJ1-2; D remains ambiguous. V was shortened by 6 bases and J by 4 bases, with 12 bases between the two germline ends. The CDR3 loop spans 13 amino acids. The germline CDR1 and CDR2 sequences are SNHLY and FYNNEI.

This chain joins TRBV11-1 and TRBJ1-2; TRBD1 agrees at 10 bases. The CDR3 is 15 residues long. V was pared by 5 bases and J by 8 bases, with 11 bases of the junction left unmatched. The germline V gene encodes CDR1 SGHAT and CDR2 FQDESV (reference sequence). CDR3 residues: CASSPRQGAKRGYTF. CDR3 coding DNA: TGTGCCAGCAGCCCCAGACAGGGGGCGAAGAGGGGCTACACCTTC.

This clone was seen a few times. The V and J genes are TRBV10-3 and TRBJ1-2; D perhaps matches TRBD1 (6 bases). The CDR3 has 16 residues. The ends were cut back, 3 bases at V and 4 bases at J, with 18 bases in the middle. Germline-derived CDR1 and CDR2 are ENHRY and SYGVKD. The CDR3 loop is CAISDPRFTGIYGYTF. The CDR3 DNA reads as TGTGCCATCAGTGACCCCAGGTTCACAGGGATCTATGGCTACACCTTC.

This chain links TRBV11-2 with TRBJ2-2; TRBD1 might be the D (6 bases). The CDR3 has 15 residues. Germline CDR1 is SGHAT and CDR2 is FQNNGV. Trimming took off 4 bases at V and 4 bases at J, with 13 bases between the two ends. This CDR3 reads CASSSTGSGTGELFF. In DNA form, the CDR3 reads TGTGCCAGCAGCTCAACAGGGTCGGGCACCGGGGAGCTGTTTTTT. Looking up the rest from reference TRBV11-2 and TRBJ2-2 gives the full variable domain: EAGVAQSPRYKIIEKRQSVAFWCNPISGHATLYWYQQILGQGPKLLIQFQNNGVVDDSQLPKDRFSAERLKGVDSTLKIQPAKLEDSAVYLCASSSTGSGTGELFFGEGSRLTVL.